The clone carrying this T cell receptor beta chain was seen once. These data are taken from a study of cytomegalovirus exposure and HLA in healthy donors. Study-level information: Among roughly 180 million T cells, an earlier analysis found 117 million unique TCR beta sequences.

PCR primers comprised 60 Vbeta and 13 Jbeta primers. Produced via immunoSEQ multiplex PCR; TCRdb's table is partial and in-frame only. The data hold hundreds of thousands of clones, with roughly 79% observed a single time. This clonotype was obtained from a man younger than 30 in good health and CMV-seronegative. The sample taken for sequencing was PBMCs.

In nucleotides, the CDR3 is TGTGCCAGTAGGTTACAGGGAAATCAGCCCCAGCATTTT. Translated: CASRLQGNQPQHF. V is TRBV19 and J is TRBJ1-5; perhaps TRBD1 as D (6 bases). CDR3 length: 13 amino acids. V lost 6 bases and J 4 bases, leaving 10 bases between the germline ends. The V gene's germline CDR1 is LNHDA and CDR2 SQIVND (reference sequence).